This TCR beta chain stems from a study of blood T cells in healthy people across ages. Study as a whole: Template switching captured about one barcoded beta molecule per two T cells.

CDR1 is DFQATT, CDR2 SNEGSKA, per germline (reference sequence). Trimming pared 0 bases from V and 7 bases from J, leaving 16 bases between. The CDR3 contains 16 residues. A remark on this clonotype: Its antigen remains unknown.

Findings and limits, study-wide: Strong correlation existed between TCR beta diversity and naive T cell percentage. CMV status of donors was not determined, possibly confounding expanded clonotype changes. Greater diversity and more naive CD4+ cells were seen in long-lived donors than in aged donors.

The use of a sample-barcoded 5' primer and a J-beta primer mix characterized a second PCR of about 6 to 12 cycles. TCRdb re-called the 5' RACE reads with MiXCR, one entry per CDR3 protein. The table shows approximately 2,000,000 distinct CDR3 sequences, with around 42% occurring only once. The chain carries TRBV20-1 and TRBJ1-6; no clear D. The receptor was isolated from a human donor in good health. Material: blood. This CDR3 reads CSARDSGIGLNSPLHF. The CDR3 nucleotides are TGCAGTGCTAGAGATTCGGGGATAGGGTTGAATTCACCCCTCCACTTT.